This TCR beta chain was recovered during a study of siplizumab effects on memory and regulatory T cells (dated by TCRdb to the late 2010s). Describing the broader study: The effect of the anti-CD2 antibody siplizumab on alloreactive T-cell subsets was examined in allogeneic mixed lymphocyte reactions constructed from human PBMCs. What the work shows at the level of the full study, not this receptor alone: Whether proliferating Tregs from siplizumab cultures actually had suppressive function was not functionally confirmed. Among mappable alloreactive CD4+ clones, an average Treg-derived fraction of roughly 70% was observed with siplizumab, compared with 25% to 30% in control reactions. Because sequences at frequencies below about 10^-5 were poorly captured, only a minor fraction of alloreactive clones could be mapped back to unstimulated subsets. Siplizumab significantly reduced the cumulative frequency of alloreactive sequences traceable to unstimulated CD4+ memory T cells. Compared with memory T cells, unstimulated naive T cells appeared more diverse, and naive cells seemed to make a substantial contribution to the alloresponse. For roughly 80-96% of proliferating CD4+ or CD8+ clones, no naive or memory phenotype could be assigned.

Sorted unstimulated T cells and proliferating T cells recovered from mixed lymphocyte reactions underwent TCRbeta CDR3 sequencing. Fresh whole blood from nine to eleven HLA-typed healthy donors was used to isolate PBMCs. As regards this clone: Its antigen is still unknown. No much larger clonotype is one base removed from it; base qualities were not supplied.

The protocol used for the library was the immunoSEQ multiplex PCR assay. Roughly 100,000 TCR templates per sample were assayed on the deep sequencing platform. Genomic DNA extracted from sorted T cells was used for TCRbeta CDR3 sequencing. Processing in the source paper ran as follows. The R programming language was used for the clonal analysis of the TCRbeta CDR3 data. Comparing unstimulated samples against CFSE-low samples taken after the reaction was how alloreactive CD4+ and CD8+ clones were defined. Regulatory or non-regulatory origin was assigned to alloreactive CD4+ clones by matching of sequences to sorted unstimulated Treg and non-Treg repertoires. Here the immuneACCESS table is served through TCRdb, limited to in-frame sequences with V and J called. Missing clones are a known gap in these copies; in checked studies unresolved V genes cover under half, and the rest lacks a known reason. V and J calls plus clone size are reproduced from that table; the DNA served to infer D and trimming. The sample yields approximately 84,000 clones; roughly 94% were counted once. The ten largest make up roughly 18% of the sample.

The CDR1 and CDR2 encoded by the germline V gene (reference sequence) are MNHNY and SVGAGI. Relative to germline, V is 2 bases shorter and J is 8 bases shorter, with 12 bases between their ends. Including cysteine and phenylalanine, the CDR3 has 14 amino acids. Only CDR3 DNA is held: 42 bases, read in frame from base 1. This receptor was taken from a human donor in good health. The chain was built from TRBV6-6 and TRBJ1-4; the D region possibly corresponds to TRBD1 (6 bases align). The sample comprised CD8+ T cells sorted from blood. The CDR3 sequence is CASSYEGGDEKLFF. The DNA is as follows: TGTGCCAGCAGTTACGAAGGGGGAGACGAAAAACTGTTTTTT.